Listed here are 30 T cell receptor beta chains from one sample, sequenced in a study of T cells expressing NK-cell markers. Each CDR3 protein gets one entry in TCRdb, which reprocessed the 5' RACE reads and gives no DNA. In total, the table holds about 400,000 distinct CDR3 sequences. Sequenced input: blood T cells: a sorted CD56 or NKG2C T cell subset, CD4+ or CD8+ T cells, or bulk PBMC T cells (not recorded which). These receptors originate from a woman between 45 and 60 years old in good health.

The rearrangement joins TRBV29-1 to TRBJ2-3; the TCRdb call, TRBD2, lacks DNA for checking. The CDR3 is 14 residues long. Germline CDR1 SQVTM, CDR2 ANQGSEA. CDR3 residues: CSVGRGSPTDTQYF.

The CDR3: CASSQGGGAWFMETQYF. The rearrangement joins TRBV14 to TRBJ2-5; absent DNA, TCRdb's TRBD1 call cannot be checked. The CDR3 length is 17 residues. Germline CDR1 SGHDN, CDR2 FVKESK.

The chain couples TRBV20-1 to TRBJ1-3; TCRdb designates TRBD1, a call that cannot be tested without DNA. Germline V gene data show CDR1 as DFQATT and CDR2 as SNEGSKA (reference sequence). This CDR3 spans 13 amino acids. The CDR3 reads CSAQVRGGNTIYF.

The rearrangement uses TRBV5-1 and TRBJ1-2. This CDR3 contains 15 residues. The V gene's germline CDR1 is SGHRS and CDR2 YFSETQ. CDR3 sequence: CASSFVTGFTDGYTF.

This CDR3 reads CASSQETGTYGYTF. The chain uses TRBV3-1 and TRBJ1-2; the TRBD1 assignment by TCRdb is unverifiable without DNA. The CDR3 runs to 14 residues. Germline V CDR1 and CDR2: LGHDT, YNNKEL (reference sequence).

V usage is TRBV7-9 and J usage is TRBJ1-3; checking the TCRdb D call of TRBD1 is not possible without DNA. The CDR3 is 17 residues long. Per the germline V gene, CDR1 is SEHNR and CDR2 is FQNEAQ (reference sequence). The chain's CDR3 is CASSLVATGHSGNTIYF.

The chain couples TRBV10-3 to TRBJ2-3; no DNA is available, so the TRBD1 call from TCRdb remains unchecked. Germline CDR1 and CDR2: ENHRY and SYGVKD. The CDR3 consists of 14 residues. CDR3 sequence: CAISEGQGPDTQYF.

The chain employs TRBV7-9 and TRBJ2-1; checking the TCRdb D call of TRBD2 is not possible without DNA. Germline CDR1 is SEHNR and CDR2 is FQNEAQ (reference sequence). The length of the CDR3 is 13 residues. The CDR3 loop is CASSSLAEYEQFF.

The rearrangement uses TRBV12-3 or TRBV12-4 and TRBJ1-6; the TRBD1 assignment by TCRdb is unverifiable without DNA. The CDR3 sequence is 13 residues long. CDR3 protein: CASRPGDNSPLHF.

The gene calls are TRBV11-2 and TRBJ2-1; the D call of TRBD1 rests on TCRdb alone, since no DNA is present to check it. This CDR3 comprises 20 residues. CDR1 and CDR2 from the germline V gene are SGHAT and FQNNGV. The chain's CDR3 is CASSPRQGNQAGASYNEQFF.

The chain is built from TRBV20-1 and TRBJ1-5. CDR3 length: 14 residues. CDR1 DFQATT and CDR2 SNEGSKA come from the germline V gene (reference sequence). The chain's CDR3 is CSARVDNSNQPQHF.

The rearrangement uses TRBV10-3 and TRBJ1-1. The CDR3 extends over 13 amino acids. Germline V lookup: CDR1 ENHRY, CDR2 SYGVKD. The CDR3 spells CAIVGEMNTEAFF.

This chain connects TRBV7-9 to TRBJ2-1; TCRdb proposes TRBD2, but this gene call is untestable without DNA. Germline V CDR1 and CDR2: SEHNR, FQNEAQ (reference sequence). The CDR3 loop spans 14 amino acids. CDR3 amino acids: CASTLLAGGDEQFF.

This chain's CDR3 is CSVEGQGWTSGPYEQYF. The chain is built from TRBV29-1 and TRBJ2-7; as DNA is missing, the TRBD2 call by TCRdb cannot be tested. In germline, CDR1 is SQVTM, CDR2 ANQGSEA. The CDR3 is 17 residues long.

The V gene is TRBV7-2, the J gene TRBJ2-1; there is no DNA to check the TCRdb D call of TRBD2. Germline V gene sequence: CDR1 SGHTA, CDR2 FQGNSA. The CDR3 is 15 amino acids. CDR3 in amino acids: CASSLGRVSVNEQFF.

This chain's CDR3 is CASAATDTQYF. The J gene is TRBJ2-3, the V gene TRBV6-5. The length of the CDR3 is 11 residues. Germline lookup yields CDR1 MNHEY and CDR2 SVGAGI.

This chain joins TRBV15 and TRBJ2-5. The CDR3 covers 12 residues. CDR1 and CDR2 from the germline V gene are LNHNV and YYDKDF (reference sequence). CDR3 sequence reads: CATSRDGLNQYF.

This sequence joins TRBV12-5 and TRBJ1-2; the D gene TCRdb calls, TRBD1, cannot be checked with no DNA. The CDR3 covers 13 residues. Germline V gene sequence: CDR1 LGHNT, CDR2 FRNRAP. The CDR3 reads CASTSPGADGYTF.

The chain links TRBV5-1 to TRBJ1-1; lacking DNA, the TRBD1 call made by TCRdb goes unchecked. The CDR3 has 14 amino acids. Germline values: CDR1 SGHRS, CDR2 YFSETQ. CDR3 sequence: CASGLTGGFTEAFF.

This chain's CDR3 is CSASSGENSPLHF. V is TRBV20-1 and J is TRBJ1-6; TCRdb designates TRBD1, a call that cannot be tested without DNA. Germline V gene sequence: CDR1 DFQATT, CDR2 SNEGSKA (reference sequence). The CDR3 covers 13 residues.

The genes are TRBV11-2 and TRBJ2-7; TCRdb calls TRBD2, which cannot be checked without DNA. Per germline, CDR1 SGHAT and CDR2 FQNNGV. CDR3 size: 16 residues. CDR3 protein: CASSLVGTQGLGEQYF.

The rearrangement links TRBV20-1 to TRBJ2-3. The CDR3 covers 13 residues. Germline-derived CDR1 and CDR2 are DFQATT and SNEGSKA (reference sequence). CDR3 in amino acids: CSAPSVRTDTQYF.

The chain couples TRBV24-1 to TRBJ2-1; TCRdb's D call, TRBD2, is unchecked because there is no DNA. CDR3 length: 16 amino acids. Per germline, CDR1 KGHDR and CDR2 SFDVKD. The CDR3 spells CATSDRGSGSYYEQFF.

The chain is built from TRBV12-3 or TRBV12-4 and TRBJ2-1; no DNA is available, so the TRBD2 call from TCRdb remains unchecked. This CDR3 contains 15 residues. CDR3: CASSENSGRWYEQFF.

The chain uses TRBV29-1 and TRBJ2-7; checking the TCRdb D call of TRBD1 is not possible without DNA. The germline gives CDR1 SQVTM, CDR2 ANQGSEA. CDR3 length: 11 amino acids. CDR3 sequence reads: CSVGETGEQYF.

CDR3 sequence: CASSRGDSSWLFF. The rearrangement links TRBV7-2 to TRBJ2-2; no DNA is available, so the TRBD1 call from TCRdb remains unchecked. CDR3 size: 13 residues. The germline gives CDR1 SGHTA, CDR2 FQGNSA.

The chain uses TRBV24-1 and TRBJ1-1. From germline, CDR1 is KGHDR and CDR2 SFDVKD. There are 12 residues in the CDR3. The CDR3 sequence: CATSGGTSEAFF.

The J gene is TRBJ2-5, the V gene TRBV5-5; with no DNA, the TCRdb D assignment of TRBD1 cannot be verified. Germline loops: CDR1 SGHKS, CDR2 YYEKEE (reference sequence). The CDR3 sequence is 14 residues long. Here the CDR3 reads CASSAGRLQETQYF.

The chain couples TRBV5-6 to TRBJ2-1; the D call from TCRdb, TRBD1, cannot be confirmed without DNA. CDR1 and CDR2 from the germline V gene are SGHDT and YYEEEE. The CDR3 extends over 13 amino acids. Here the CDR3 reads CASNFGGFDEQFF.

CDR3 protein: CASSQDPNEQYF. The chain combines TRBV3-1 with TRBJ2-7. CDR3 length: 12 amino acids. Germline V lookup: CDR1 LGHDT, CDR2 YNNKEL (reference sequence).